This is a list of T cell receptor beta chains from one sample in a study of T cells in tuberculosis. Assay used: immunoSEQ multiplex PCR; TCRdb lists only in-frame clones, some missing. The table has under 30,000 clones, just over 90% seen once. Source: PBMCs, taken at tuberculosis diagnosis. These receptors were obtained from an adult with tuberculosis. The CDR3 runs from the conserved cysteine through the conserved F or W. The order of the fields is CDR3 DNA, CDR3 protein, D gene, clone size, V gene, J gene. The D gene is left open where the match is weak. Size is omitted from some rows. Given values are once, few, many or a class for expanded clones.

CDR3 DNA: TGCGCCAGCAGCCAAGAAGTGGCAGGGGGCTTGAACACTGAAGCTTTCTTT
CDR3 protein: CASSQEVAGGLNTEAFF
D gene: TRBD1
clone size: once
V gene: TRBV4-1
J gene: TRBJ1-1

CDR3 DNA: TGCGCCAGCAGCCCGTGGTCGGGGGGCAAGAACACCGGGGAGCTGTTTTTT
CDR3 protein: CASSPWSGGKNTGELFF
D gene: -
clone size: -
V gene: TRBV4-1
J gene: TRBJ2-2

CDR3 DNA: TGTGCCAGCAGCCAGGGGGGGACAGGGGGCCCCAATGAGCAGTTCTTC
CDR3 protein: CASSQGGTGGPNEQFF
D gene: TRBD1
clone size: -
V gene: TRBV13
J gene: TRBJ2-1

CDR3 DNA: TGTGCCAGCAGCGTGGGACTACCTTCCTTGGAGCAGTTCTTC
CDR3 protein: CASSVGLPSLEQFF
D gene: TRBD2
clone size: -
V gene: TRBV9
J gene: TRBJ2-1

CDR3 DNA: TGTGCCAGTAGTACCCCAGGGACAGGGGGTAAACCCCAGCATTTT
CDR3 protein: CASSTPGTGGKPQHF
D gene: TRBD1
clone size: -
V gene: TRBV19
J gene: TRBJ1-5

CDR3 DNA: TGTGCCTGGGGGACAGGGGGTCAGCCCCAGCATTTT
CDR3 protein: CAWGTGGQPQHF
D gene: TRBD1
clone size: once
V gene: TRBV30
J gene: TRBJ1-5

CDR3 DNA: TGTGCCAGTAGTATGCCGGGGAGGGGCCCGAACTATGGCTACACCTTC
CDR3 protein: CASSMPGRGPNYGYTF
D gene: -
clone size: -
V gene: TRBV19
J gene: TRBJ1-2

CDR3 DNA: TGTGCCAGCTCGTCAGACAGGGGCGACAATCAGCCCCAGCATTTT
CDR3 protein: CASSSDRGDNQPQHF
D gene: TRBD1
clone size: few
V gene: TRBV18
J gene: TRBJ1-5

CDR3 DNA: TGTGCCAGCATGAGAGAAAAAGAGACCCAGTACTTC
CDR3 protein: CASMREKETQYF
D gene: -
clone size: -
V gene: TRBV2
J gene: TRBJ2-5

CDR3 DNA: TGTGCCAGCAGCGTAGTCGACAGGGTAAACTACGAGCAGTACTTC
CDR3 protein: CASSVVDRVNYEQYF
D gene: TRBD1
clone size: few
V gene: TRBV11-2
J gene: TRBJ2-7

CDR3 DNA: TGTGCCAGCTTCCCGGGACAGGGAAACACCGGGGAGCTGTTTTTT
CDR3 protein: CASFPGQGNTGELFF
D gene: TRBD1
clone size: -
V gene: TRBV18
J gene: TRBJ2-2

CDR3 DNA: TGTGCCAGCAGTATCGGGAGCAGGGGGCGAGAGACCCAGTACTTC
CDR3 protein: CASSIGSRGRETQYF
D gene: TRBD1
clone size: -
V gene: TRBV2
J gene: TRBJ2-5

CDR3 DNA: TGTGCCAGCACTACCCTTAGGGGGACACCCAAGCGGTCTGGGGCCAACGTCCTGACTTTC
CDR3 protein: CASTTLRGTPKRSGANVLTF
D gene: -
clone size: -
V gene: TRBV27
J gene: TRBJ2-6

CDR3 DNA: TGTGCCAGCAGCGAAGGGACAGGGGGTCGCTACAATGAGCAGTTCTTC
CDR3 protein: CASSEGTGGRYNEQFF
D gene: TRBD1
clone size: -
V gene: TRBV5-6
J gene: TRBJ2-1

CDR3 DNA: TGTGCCTCGGATACATTGACTGGCCCCGCTGGAAACACCATATATTTT
CDR3 protein: CASDTLTGPAGNTIYF
D gene: -
clone size: -
V gene: TRBV30
J gene: TRBJ1-3

CDR3 DNA: TGTGCCTGGAGGCTTTCCCCAAAGGGGGCGAGCTCTGGAAACACCATATATTTT
CDR3 protein: CAWRLSPKGASSGNTIYF
D gene: TRBD1
clone size: -
V gene: TRBV30
J gene: TRBJ1-3

CDR3 DNA: TGTGCCAGCAGCCCAACTAGGGACAGCTACTACGAGCAGTACTTC
CDR3 protein: CASSPTRDSYYEQYF
D gene: TRBD1
clone size: -
V gene: TRBV9
J gene: TRBJ2-7

CDR3 DNA: TGTGCCAGCAGCTCCGAAGGGACTAGCGGGGCTCATGAGCAGTTCTTC
CDR3 protein: CASSSEGTSGAHEQFF
D gene: TRBD2
clone size: -
V gene: TRBV7-2
J gene: TRBJ2-1

CDR3 DNA: TGTGCCAGCAGCTTGGGGACAGGGGGGACTGGGGCCAACGTCCTGACTTTC
CDR3 protein: CASSLGTGGTGANVLTF
D gene: TRBD1
clone size: -
V gene: TRBV7-8
J gene: TRBJ2-6

CDR3 DNA: TGTGCCAGCAGCGTTGAAGGGGTCGTGGGAGGGGAGCAGTTCTTC
CDR3 protein: CASSVEGVVGGEQFF
D gene: TRBD2
clone size: -
V gene: TRBV9
J gene: TRBJ2-1

CDR3 DNA: TGTGCCAGCAGTCCTTTAGCGGGAGGGCCGGGGGAGCAGTACTTC
CDR3 protein: CASSPLAGGPGEQYF
D gene: TRBD2
clone size: few
V gene: TRBV5-5
J gene: TRBJ2-7

CDR3 DNA: TGCGCCAGCAGCTCCTGGGAGGGGTACGAGCAGTACTTC
CDR3 protein: CASSSWEGYEQYF
D gene: TRBD2
clone size: -
V gene: TRBV5-1
J gene: TRBJ2-7

CDR3 DNA: TGCAGCGTTGGATCTCCCGGGGCTTTCTTT
CDR3 protein: CSVGSPGAFF
D gene: -
clone size: -
V gene: TRBV29-1
J gene: TRBJ1-1

CDR3 DNA: TGTGCCAGCAGCTTGGTAGGGGTCAATGAGCAGTTCTTC
CDR3 protein: CASSLVGVNEQFF
D gene: -
clone size: -
V gene: TRBV5-4
J gene: TRBJ2-1

CDR3 DNA: TGCGCCAGCAGCCCTAGCACAGATACGCAGTATTTT
CDR3 protein: CASSPSTDTQYF
D gene: -
clone size: -
V gene: TRBV5-1
J gene: TRBJ2-3

CDR3 DNA: TGTGCCAGCAGCTCCGGGGTCGATAGCAATCAGCCCCAGCATTTT
CDR3 protein: CASSSGVDSNQPQHF
D gene: -
clone size: -
V gene: TRBV9
J gene: TRBJ1-5

CDR3 DNA: TGTGCCAGCAGTGAAGCCCGGACAGAAATCACAGATACGCAGTATTTT
CDR3 protein: CASSEARTEITDTQYF
D gene: -
clone size: -
V gene: TRBV2
J gene: TRBJ2-3

CDR3 DNA: TGTGCCAGCAGACCGCGGGGGGCGGTGGGGACTGAAGCTTTCTTT
CDR3 protein: CASRPRGAVGTEAFF
D gene: -
clone size: -
V gene: TRBV6-6
J gene: TRBJ1-1

CDR3 DNA: TGTGCCAGCAGCTTCGGACAGGGGAGGTCACCCCTCCACTTT
CDR3 protein: CASSFGQGRSPLHF
D gene: TRBD1
clone size: -
V gene: TRBV9
J gene: TRBJ1-6

CDR3 DNA: TGTGCCAGCAGCTCGGGGACAGGGGGCGCGATGACTGAAGCTTTCTTT
CDR3 protein: CASSSGTGGAMTEAFF
D gene: TRBD1
clone size: -
V gene: TRBV5-4
J gene: TRBJ1-1

CDR3 DNA: TGTGCCAGCAGCTTAATAGCGGAATACGAGCAGTACTTC
CDR3 protein: CASSLIAEYEQYF
D gene: -
clone size: -
V gene: TRBV7-9
J gene: TRBJ2-7

CDR3 DNA: TGTGCTAGTGCTCCCCCAGGGGGCTCTGGAAACACCATATATTTT
CDR3 protein: CASAPPGGSGNTIYF
D gene: TRBD1
clone size: -
V gene: TRBV12-5
J gene: TRBJ1-3

CDR3 DNA: TGTGCCAGCAGTTCTCGGAGCTCCTACAATGAGCAGTTCTTC
CDR3 protein: CASSSRSSYNEQFF
D gene: -
clone size: -
V gene: TRBV27
J gene: TRBJ2-1

CDR3 DNA: TGCAGCGTTGGAGGGTTTGCCTACAATGAGCAGTTCTTC
CDR3 protein: CSVGGFAYNEQFF
D gene: -
clone size: -
V gene: TRBV29-1
J gene: TRBJ2-1

CDR3 DNA: TGTGCCAGCAGCCCGACTCGGGACAGCTCCTACGAGCAGTACTTC
CDR3 protein: CASSPTRDSSYEQYF
D gene: TRBD1
clone size: -
V gene: TRBV7-2
J gene: TRBJ2-7

CDR3 DNA: TGTGCCAGCGTCGGGGGAAAGATTCAGTACTTC
CDR3 protein: CASVGGKIQYF
D gene: -
clone size: -
V gene: TRBV2
J gene: TRBJ2-4

CDR3 DNA: TGTGCCAGCATCCCAGCCGGGACAGAGAACACTGAAGCTTTCTTT
CDR3 protein: CASIPAGTENTEAFF
D gene: TRBD1
clone size: -
V gene: TRBV6-5
J gene: TRBJ1-1

CDR3 DNA: TGTGCCAGCACGACAGTTGGGACTGAAGCTTTCTTT
CDR3 protein: CASTTVGTEAFF
D gene: -
clone size: -
V gene: TRBV28
J gene: TRBJ1-1

CDR3 DNA: TGTGCCAGCAGCCAAGGATCCTATACTAGCGGGAGTCTGATCGATGAGCAGTTCTTC
CDR3 protein: CASSQGSYTSGSLIDEQFF
D gene: TRBD2
clone size: -
V gene: TRBV14
J gene: TRBJ2-1

CDR3 DNA: TGTGCCAGCAGTTTCTCCGGGACTGAGGTCACCTACGAGCAGTACTTC
CDR3 protein: CASSFSGTEVTYEQYF
D gene: -
clone size: -
V gene: TRBV27
J gene: TRBJ2-7

CDR3 DNA: TGTGCCAGCAGTGGACAAGACTATGGCTACACCTTC
CDR3 protein: CASSGQDYGYTF
D gene: -
clone size: -
V gene: TRBV2
J gene: TRBJ1-2

CDR3 DNA: TGCGCCAGCAGTGAGTGGCCTAGCGGGAGAGGGGGCCACGAGCAGTACTTC
CDR3 protein: CASSEWPSGRGGHEQYF
D gene: TRBD2
clone size: -
V gene: TRBV10-1
J gene: TRBJ2-7

CDR3 DNA: TGTGCCAGCAGCCCCTTTGGGACAGGGGTGGATGAAAAACTGTTTTTT
CDR3 protein: CASSPFGTGVDEKLFF
D gene: TRBD1
clone size: -
V gene: TRBV28
J gene: TRBJ1-4

CDR3 DNA: TGTGCCAGTAGTATCAACAGAGGAGGGGTTCAGCCCCAGCATTTT
CDR3 protein: CASSINRGGVQPQHF
D gene: -
clone size: -
V gene: TRBV19
J gene: TRBJ1-5

CDR3 DNA: TGTGCCAGCATCCAGACGGGGGGAAACATTCAGTACTTC
CDR3 protein: CASIQTGGNIQYF
D gene: TRBD2
clone size: -
V gene: TRBV6-5
J gene: TRBJ2-4